This TCR beta chain stems from a study of T cell repertoires in cytomegalovirus infection. Study overall: Public TCR beta signatures were indicative of both CMV infection and a matching HLA type.

V lost 7 bases and J lost 10, with 11 bases in between. CDR3 length: 11 residues. Germline V gene sequence: CDR1 MNHNY, CDR2 SVGAGI (reference sequence). TCRdb called the reads again in MiXCR, with one record for every CDR3 protein. The sample carries about 680,000 distinct CDR3 sequences, 24% recorded once. Notes on the study in general: Cumulated frequencies of public TCR beta families served to identify carriers of CMV plus the relevant HLA.

The table lists this clonotype with many counts. Its antigen is still unknown. The source material was CD8+ T cells from PBMCs. The rearrangement joins TRBV6-6 to TRBJ1-5, with D uncertain. The receptor was isolated from a human donor in good health (CMV status not recorded). Some clones in this sample may be carry-over from other donors' samples. The CDR3 protein is CASTDTGPQHF. The CDR3 DNA is TGTGCCAGCACCGATACGGGTCCCCAGCATTTT.